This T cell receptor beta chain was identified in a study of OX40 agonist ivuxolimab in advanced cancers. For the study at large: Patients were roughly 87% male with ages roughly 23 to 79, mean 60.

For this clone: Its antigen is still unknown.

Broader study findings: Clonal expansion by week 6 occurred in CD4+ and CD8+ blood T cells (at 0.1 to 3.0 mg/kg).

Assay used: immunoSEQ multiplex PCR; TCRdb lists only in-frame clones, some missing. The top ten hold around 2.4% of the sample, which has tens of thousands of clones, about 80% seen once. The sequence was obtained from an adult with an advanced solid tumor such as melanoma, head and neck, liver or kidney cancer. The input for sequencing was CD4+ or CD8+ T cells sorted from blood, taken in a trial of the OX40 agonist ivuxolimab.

CDR3 protein: CASSLPERGGKLFF. The DNA of the CDR3 is TGTGCCAGCAGTTTGCCCGAGAGGGGGGGAAAACTGTTTTTT. This chain joins TRBV28 and TRBJ1-4, with D perhaps TRBD1 (6 bases). This CDR3 spans 14 amino acids. Germline V CDR1 and CDR2: MDHEN, SYDVKM. V was cut by 3 bases and J by 10 bases, with 15 bases left in between.